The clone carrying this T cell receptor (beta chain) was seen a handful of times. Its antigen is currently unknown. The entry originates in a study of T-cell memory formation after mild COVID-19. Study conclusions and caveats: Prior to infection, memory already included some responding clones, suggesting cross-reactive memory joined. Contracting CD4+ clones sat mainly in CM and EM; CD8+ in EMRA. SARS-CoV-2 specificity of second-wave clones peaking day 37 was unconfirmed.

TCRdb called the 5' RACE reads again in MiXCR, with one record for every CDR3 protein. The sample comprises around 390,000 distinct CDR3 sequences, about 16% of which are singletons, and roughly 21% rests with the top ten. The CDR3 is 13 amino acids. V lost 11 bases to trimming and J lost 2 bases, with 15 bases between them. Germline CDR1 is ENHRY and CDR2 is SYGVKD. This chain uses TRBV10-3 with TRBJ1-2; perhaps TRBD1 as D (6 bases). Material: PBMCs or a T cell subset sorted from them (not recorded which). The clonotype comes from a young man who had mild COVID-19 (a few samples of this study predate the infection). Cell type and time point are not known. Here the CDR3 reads CASWGQDNYGYTF. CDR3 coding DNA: TGTGCCTCGTGGGGGCAGGACAACTATGGCTACACCTTC.